Following are 32 T cell receptor beta chains from one sample sequenced in a study of control samples from healthy donors and cancer patients. Assay: immunoSEQ multiplex PCR; the TCRdb copy retains only in-frame clones and omits some. The sample has 140,000 to 150,000 clones; around 92% are singletons. Sequenced material: blood. These TCRs come from a young man in good health.

V and J are TRBV28 and TRBJ1-2; weak D call: TRBD1 (6 bases). This CDR3 spans 13 amino acids. Germline-derived CDR1 and CDR2 are MDHEN and SYDVKM. The V and J ends lost 4 bases and 3 bases respectively, with 9 bases between them. CDR3 protein: CASSSAGDYGYTF. The CDR3 DNA sequence: TGTGCCAGCAGTTCCGCAGGGGACTATGGCTACACCTTC.

CDR3 bases: TGTGCCAGTAAACCCCAGCCACCTCGGGAGTCTGAAGCTTTCTTT. As protein: CASKPQPPRESEAFF. This rearrangement joins TRBV19 to TRBJ1-1; D unresolved. Germline lookup yields CDR1 LNHDA and CDR2 SQIVND (reference sequence). There are 15 residues in the CDR3. Trimming took 7 bases from V and 6 from J, leaving 21 bases between them. Based on the CDR3 plus reference TRBV19 and TRBJ1-1, the full variable domain is DGGITQSPKYLFRKEGQNVTLSCEQNLNHDAMYWYRQDPGQGLRLIYYSQIVNDFQKGDIAEGYSVSREKKESFPLTVTSAQKNPTAFYLCASKPQPPRESEAFFGQGTRLTVV.

The J gene is TRBJ1-2, the V gene TRBV6-5, with a weak D call TRBD1 (6 bases). This CDR3 is built from 13 residues. V was trimmed by 6 bases and J by 4 bases, leaving 12 bases between them. Germline V gene data show CDR1 as MNHEY and CDR2 as SVGAGI. The CDR3 region has the DNA TGTGCCAGCAGGGGGGACACCTTCTATGGCTACACCTTC. Amino acid sequence: CASRGDTFYGYTF.

This chain joins TRBV7-3 and TRBJ2-1, with 8 bases that match TRBD1. Germline V gene lookup returns CDR1 SGHTA and CDR2 FQGTGA. This CDR3 has 15 amino acids. Trimming at V came to 3 bases and at J to 2 bases, leaving 3 bases not matched to a gene. CDR3 coding DNA: TGTGCCAGCAGCTTCCGACAGGGGCCCTACAATGAGCAGTTCTTC. Protein sequence: CASSFRQGPYNEQFF.

This clone was counted a single time. The chain is built from TRBV7-2 and TRBJ2-1; D is perhaps TRBD1 (5 bases). CDR1 and CDR2 from the germline V gene are SGHTA and FQGNSA. The CDR3 spans 13 residues. Trimming left V 7 bases short and J 6 bases short, with 13 bases between. As DNA, the CDR3 is TGTGCCAGCAATCCGGACATGATCAATGAGCAGTTCTTC. This translates into CASNPDMINEQFF.

This clone has a single count. The rearrangement uses TRBV11-2 and TRBJ1-2, with D hard to call. Germline values: CDR1 SGHAT, CDR2 FQNNGV. With 0 bases removed from V and 4 bases from J, the gap between germline ends came to 6 bases. CDR3 length equals 13 residues. CDR3 loop: CASSLDVSYGYTF. The CDR3 DNA follows: TGTGCCAGCAGCTTAGATGTCAGCTATGGCTACACCTTC.

V gene TRBV29-1 combines with J gene TRBJ2-3, with 7 positions matching TRBD1. The CDR3 length is 12 residues. The germline CDR1 and CDR2 sequences are SQVTM and ANQGSEA. V gave up 4 bases and J gave up 6 bases; unmatched junction bases: 4. For the CDR3, the DNA is TGCAGCGTTGTCCCCAGGGGGGATACGCAGTATTTT. Protein sequence: CSVVPRGDTQYF.

The CDR3, as DNA: TGTGCCAGCTCACCAGGGACAGACTATGGCTACACCTTC. Translating gives CASSPGTDYGYTF. The V call is TRBV18, the J call TRBJ1-2, with 7 bases identical to TRBD1. The CDR3 is 13 amino acids. The J segment lost 3 bases and the V segment lost 2 bases, leaving 0 bases of the junction unmatched. Germline CDR1 reads KGHSH; CDR2 reads LQKENI.

The V call is TRBV5-5, the J call TRBJ1-1; D is uncertain. From germline, CDR1 is SGHKS and CDR2 YYEKEE (reference sequence). The CDR3 sequence is 15 residues long. Trimming removed 0 bases from V and 0 bases from J, with 9 bases in between. The CDR3 region is CASSLEDRLNTEAFF. The CDR3 nucleotides are TGTGCCAGCAGCTTGGAAGATCGGCTGAACACTGAAGCTTTCTTT.

This chain connects TRBV5-1 to TRBJ2-2; either TRBD1 or TRBD2 may fit D (5 bases each). V lost 0 bases and J 7 bases, leaving 13 bases between the germline ends. This CDR3 comprises 15 residues. The germline CDR1 and CDR2 sequences are SGHRS and YFSETQ. Here the CDR3 reads CASSLVEGKVGELFF. In DNA, the CDR3 is TGCGCCAGCAGCTTGGTTGAGGGGAAGGTCGGGGAGCTGTTTTTT.

V gene TRBV2 combines with J gene TRBJ2-4, with 8 nucleotides matching TRBD2. The V gene's germline CDR1 is SNHLY and CDR2 FYNNEI. V shed 6 bases and J 1 base; nucleotides not matched to a gene: 2. This CDR3 has 14 residues. DNA for the CDR3: TGTGCCAGCAGCCGCGGGGGGGCCAAAAACATTCAGTACTTC. It is translated as CASSRGGAKNIQYF. The full variable domain, in which reference TRBV2 and TRBJ2-4 provide the parts outside the CDR3, is EPEVTQTPSHQVTQMGQEVILRCVPISNHLYFYWYRQILGQKVEFLVSFYNNEISEKSEIFDDQFSVERPDGSNFTLKIRSTKLEDSAMYFCASSRGGAKNIQYFGAGTRLSVL.

This chain uses TRBV4-2 with TRBJ2-5; 7 nucleotides match TRBD1. The CDR3 consists of 16 residues. Unmatched junction bases numbered 10, after V lost 1 base and J lost 5 bases. Germline values: CDR1 LGHNA, CDR2 YNFKEQ. The DNA for the CDR3 is TGTGCCAGCAGCCAAGGCCAACTAGGGGGCACGGAGACCCAGTACTTC. Translated: CASSQGQLGGTETQYF.

The chain links TRBV19 to TRBJ2-1; D remains unclear. V dropped 2 bases and J dropped 7 bases, with 15 bases sitting between them. The CDR3 spans 15 residues. Germline CDR1 reads LNHDA; CDR2 reads SQIVND (reference sequence). The CDR3 is CASSIREGFRNEQFF. CDR3 DNA: TGTGCCAGTAGTATAAGGGAAGGGTTTAGGAATGAGCAGTTCTTC.

The chain has TRBV30 and TRBJ1-1; no firm D call. Trimming removed 1 base from V and 2 bases from J, with 11 bases in between. The CDR3 contains 14 residues. Germline CDR1 GTSNPN, CDR2 SVGIG (reference sequence). DNA for the CDR3: TGTGCCTGGAGTGAGCCAGAGATTAACACTGAAGCTTTCTTT. Encoded protein: CAWSEPEINTEAFF.

This sequence joins TRBV10-3 and TRBJ1-6; 8 bases align to TRBD1. This CDR3 is 12 amino acids long. Germline-derived CDR1 and CDR2 are ENHRY and SYGVKD. The trim removed 8 bases at V and 9 bases at J, leaving 3 bases unmatched. The CDR3 spells CAIQGAGSPLHF. The CDR3 bases are TGTGCCATCCAGGGGGCGGGTTCACCCCTCCACTTT.

This clone came up once. The chain joins TRBV12-5 to TRBJ1-5, with D uncertain. The CDR3 totals 13 residues. From germline, CDR1 is LGHNT and CDR2 FRNRAP. V was shortened by 5 bases and J by 6 bases, with 11 bases between the two germline ends. In nucleotides, the CDR3 is TGTGCTAGTGGTGCCCAGGTGAGTCAGCCCCAGCATTTT. Translated: CASGAQVSQPQHF.

The CDR3: CASSLIDRGSREQYF. CDR3 coding DNA: TGCGCCAGCAGCTTGATAGACAGGGGGTCTCGAGAGCAGTACTTC. The V call is TRBV5-1, the J call TRBJ2-7; 9 bases are shared with TRBD1. CDR3 length equals 15 residues. Germline CDR1 reads SGHRS; CDR2 reads YFSETQ. V shed 1 base and J 7 bases; nucleotides not matched to a gene: 9. The full variable domain, its missing parts supplied by reference TRBV5-1 and TRBJ2-7, is KAGVTQTPRYLIKTRGQQVTLSCSPISGHRSVSWYQQTPGQGLQFLFEYFSETQRNKGNFPGRFSGRQFSNSRSEMNVSTLELGDSALYLCASSLIDRGSREQYFGPGTRLTVT.

The chain recombines TRBV9 with TRBJ1-4; TRBD1 is a possible D gene (5 bases). Trimming removed 3 bases from V and 8 bases from J, with 11 bases in between. The CDR3 extends over 13 amino acids. Germline values: CDR1 SGDLS, CDR2 YYNGEE. CDR3: CASSDGGSEKLFF. For the CDR3, the DNA is TGTGCCAGCAGCGACGGGGGTAGCGAAAAACTGTTTTTT.

V gene TRBV7-8 combines with J gene TRBJ1-3, with 7 bases aligning to TRBD1. The CDR3 length is 16 residues. After removal of 1 base from V and 1 base from J, the junction contained 4 bases not matched to a gene. From germline, CDR1 is SGHVS and CDR2 FQNEAQ. The CDR3 protein is CASSLGGRGSGNTIYF. The DNA for the CDR3 is TGTGCCAGCAGCTTAGGTGGCAGGGGGTCTGGAAACACCATATATTTT.

The chain joins TRBV5-1 to TRBJ1-2; D is unclear. Between the trimmed V and J ends, which lost 0 bases and 14 bases, there was a span of 14 bases. The CDR3 runs to 12 residues. Germline V gene lookup returns CDR1 SGHRS and CDR2 YFSETQ. CDR3 sequence reads: CASSLADTLRTF. CDR3 nucleotides: TGCGCCAGCAGCTTGGCAGATACCCTGCGGACCTTC. Looking up the rest from reference TRBV5-1 and TRBJ1-2 gives the full variable domain: KAGVTQTPRYLIKTRGQQVTLSCSPISGHRSVSWYQQTPGQGLQFLFEYFSETQRNKGNFPGRFSGRQFSNSRSEMNVSTLELGDSALYLCASSLADTLRTFGSGTRLTVV.

The chain has TRBV28 and TRBJ1-1, with a weak D call TRBD1 (5 bases). Trimming left V 2 bases short and J 7 bases short, with 14 bases between. The germline V gene has CDR1 MDHEN and CDR2 SYDVKM. This CDR3 comprises 14 residues. In DNA form, the CDR3 reads TGTGCCAGCAGTTTAGGCCAGGGAAGGAATGAAGCTTTCTTT. Protein product: CASSLGQGRNEAFF.

This clone was counted once. J is TRBJ2-7 and V is TRBV7-8, with TRBD1 matching over 7 bases. The CDR3 runs to 13 residues. Germline assignment: CDR1 SGHVS and CDR2 FQNEAQ. The V gene end was trimmed by 5 bases and the J gene end by 4 bases; junction bases not matched to a gene: 5. DNA of the CDR3: TGTGCCAGCAGCCAAGACAGGGCTTACGAGCAGTACTTC. Translation: CASSQDRAYEQYF.

This chain links TRBV3-1 (or the pseudogene TRBV3-2) with TRBJ2-7; TRBD1 matches 9 bases. Germline V gene data show CDR1 as LGHDT and CDR2 as YNNKEL (reference sequence). The CDR3 is 15 residues long. The V gene end was trimmed by 4 bases and the J gene end by 6 bases; junction bases not matched to a gene: 10. The CDR3 DNA reads TGTGCCAGCAGCCCTTCCGGGGACAGGGCTGGCGAGCAGTACTTC. Encoded protein: CASSPSGDRAGEQYF.

This clone was observed once. The J gene is TRBJ1-5, the V gene TRBV28; no definite D call. With 7 bases removed from V and 3 bases from J, the gap between germline ends came to 16 bases. The V gene's germline CDR1 is MDHEN and CDR2 SYDVKM. The CDR3 length is 15 residues. The CDR3 DNA reads as TGTGCCAGCATTCCCTCGGGGATCTACAATCAGCCCCAGCATTTT. Amino acids: CASIPSGIYNQPQHF.

This chain joins TRBV30 and TRBJ1-5; 8 positions agree with TRBD1. The V gene's germline CDR1 is GTSNPN and CDR2 SVGIG (reference sequence). The CDR3 is 15 residues long. V lost 3 bases, J lost 4 bases, and 8 bases stayed unmatched. The CDR3 is CAWSTPGTGNQPQHF. CDR3 nucleotide sequence: TGTGCCTGGAGCACCCCCGGGACAGGAAATCAGCCCCAGCATTTT.

V and J are TRBV29-1 and TRBJ2-3; D possibly matches TRBD1 or TRBD2 (5 bases each). The V end lost 1 base, the J end lost 4 bases, and 12 bases lay between the germline ends. Per the germline V gene, CDR1 is SQVTM and CDR2 is ANQGSEA. This CDR3 comprises 14 residues. In DNA, the CDR3 is TGCAGCGTTGAAGGGGGGAGTAGCTCAGATACGCAGTATTTT. Translating it yields CSVEGGSSSDTQYF.

This clone came up a few times. The rearrangement uses TRBV10-3 and TRBJ2-7; D ambiguous. V was pared by 4 bases and J by 0 bases, with 4 bases between. The CDR3 sequence is 12 residues long. CDR1 and CDR2 (germline): ENHRY, SYGVKD. CDR3 region: CAISGSSYEQYF. The CDR3 nucleotides read TGTGCCATCAGTGGCAGCTCCTACGAGCAGTACTTC.

The gene calls are TRBV7-6 and TRBJ2-6, with unresolved D. The germline gives CDR1 SGHVS, CDR2 FNYEAQ. The CDR3 covers 16 residues. V lost 4 bases and J lost 0, with 10 bases in between. This CDR3 reads CASSSMALSGANVLTF. CDR3 in DNA: TGTGCCAGCAGCTCCATGGCCCTCTCTGGGGCCAACGTCCTGACTTTC. The variable domain in full, completed from reference TRBV7-6 and TRBJ2-6, reads GAGVSQSPRYKVTKRGQDVALRCDPISGHVSLYWYRQALGQGPEFLTYFNYEAQQDKSGLPNDRFSAERPEGSISTLTIQRTEQRDSAMYRCASSSMALSGANVLTFGAGSRLTVL.

This chain uses TRBV4-1 with TRBJ2-5, with 8 bases identical to TRBD1. Germline-derived CDR1 and CDR2 are MGHRA and YSYEKL. The CDR3 loop spans 15 amino acids. J was trimmed by 3 bases and V by 0 bases; bases with no gene match: 3. CDR3 nucleotide sequence: TGCGCCAGCAGCCAAGATCCGGACAGGGAAGAGACCCAGTACTTC. This sequence encodes CASSQDPDREETQYF.

The chain carries TRBV2 and TRBJ1-1, with TRBD1 as a possible D gene (6 bases). Germline CDR1 and CDR2: SNHLY and FYNNEI. With 4 bases removed from V and 0 bases from J, the gap between germline ends came to 18 bases. The length of the CDR3 is 17 residues. CDR3 sequence reads: CASSATGYPRMNTEAFF. The CDR3 DNA reads TGTGCCAGCAGTGCTACAGGGTACCCCCGGATGAACACTGAAGCTTTCTTT.

This clone was seen more than once but under ten times. The J gene is TRBJ2-3, the V gene TRBV7-2; 13 positions agree with TRBD2. Germline V lookup: CDR1 SGHTA, CDR2 FQGNSA. The CDR3 is 16 residues long. The ends lost 6 bases at V and 5 bases at J; junction bases unmatched: 8. This CDR3 reads CASSFTSGGAGDTQYF. CDR3 in DNA: TGTGCCAGCAGTTTCACTAGCGGGGGGGCCGGAGATACGCAGTATTTT.

The V and J genes are TRBV7-2 and TRBJ2-2; the D call may be TRBD1 or TRBD2 (5 bases each). Trimming stripped 11 bases from V and 0 bases from J, with 10 bases between. Germline V gives CDR1 SGHTA, CDR2 FQGNSA. The CDR3 spans 13 residues. DNA of the CDR3: TGTGCCGGCCGGGGCTCGAACACCGGGGAGCTGTTTTTT. It is translated as CAGRGSNTGELFF.